Included here is one TCR beta chain sequence, with context. The antigen remains unidentified. This entry comes from a study of cytomegalovirus exposure and HLA in healthy donors. Germline lookup yields CDR1 MDHEN and CDR2 SYDVKM. CDR3 length equals 16 residues. The germline V and J ends were trimmed by 1 base and 2 bases, with 12 bases remaining between them. Study findings and constraints: It was shown in a later analysis that HLA-associated TCR beta chains were more clonally expanded than other, equally common chains. About 87% or about 30% of the time was how often most TCR beta V segments were productive, according to an earlier analysis.

In the PCR, 60 Vbeta and 13 Jbeta primers were used. TCRdb keeps only in-frame clones here, not all; method: immunoSEQ multiplex PCR. The sample records around 300,000 clones, 84% being singletons. This receptor was taken from a woman between 40 and 50 years old in good health and CMV-seropositive. J is TRBJ1-5 and V is TRBV28, with a tentative D call TRBD1 (5 bases). The sample taken for sequencing was PBMCs. The CDR3 protein is CASSLSWGRGNQPQHF. The CDR3 region has the DNA TGTGCCAGCAGTTTATCTTGGGGCCGGGGCAATCAGCCCCAGCATTTT.